The TCR beta chain under discussion was sequenced for a study of beta chain features in type 1 diabetes. With regard to this clone: No antigen is known for it. This same CDR3 is encoded by further DNA sequences in the sample.

Investigators reverse transcribed all isolated RNA, so they sequenced expressed TCRB transcripts. Produced via immunoSEQ multiplex PCR; TCRdb's table is partial and in-frame only. Among a few hundred thousand clones, 8.5% to 10% were seen once, and the ten largest hold over 0.45%. Regarding the study as a whole: The study found moderately but significantly shorter TCRB CDR3s in all four CD4+ subsets of Type 1 diabetes patients. VDJ junctions from type 1 diabetes patients carried fewer insertions and larger deletions.

This TCR derives from a man aged 30 to 45 with type 1 diabetes. Sequenced input: central memory CD4+ T cells from blood.

CDR3 DNA: TGCAGCGTTGGACAGGGCGAGCAGTACTTC. Its protein product is CSVGQGEQYF. The chain joins TRBV29-1 to TRBJ2-7; 7 bases are shared with TRBD1. Trimming cost V 4 bases and J 6 bases; bases outside gene matches: 0. CDR3 length: 10 residues. The germline gives CDR1 SQVTM, CDR2 ANQGSEA.